The following is a T cell receptor beta chain sequence with its context. The sample comes from a study of blood T cell repertoires in COVID-19. About the study: T cells, B-cell-depleted T cells, or PBMCs provided the cDNA or gDNA that served as material.

Recruits, aged about 18 to 100 years, lived in 24 US areas. In assigning cohorts, the study relied on participant-reported clinical history. V was shortened by 6 bases and J by 11 bases, with 11 bases between the two germline ends. Germline loops: CDR1 MNHEY, CDR2 SVGAGI. The CDR3 is made up of 11 amino acids. In the source study's methods: It was from reference gene primer amplification that nucleated cell counts were estimated. Using immunoSEQ multiplex PCR, the repertoire was profiled, and TCRdb retains in-frame clones only, with some absent. The DNA gave D and trimming, while V, J and clone size come from that table. Counted here are 170,000 or so clones, about 90% occurring once; the ten biggest clones make up 7% to 8%.

The sequencing sample was made of PBMCs or T cells enriched from blood (not recorded which). This TCR derives from a woman aged 50 to 65 who had recovered from COVID-19. V gene TRBV6-5 combines with J gene TRBJ1-5, with D unclear. CDR3 loop: CASRASLSQHF. Written as DNA, the CDR3 is TGTGCCAGCAGAGCTAGTTTGTCCCAGCATTTT.